Shown below are 31 T cell receptor beta chains from a single sample sequenced in a study of cytomegalovirus exposure and HLA in healthy donors. PCR amplification relied on 60 Vbeta primers (plus 13 Jbeta primers). Here immunoSEQ multiplex PCR was the method, and the copy in TCRdb shows in-frame clones only, minus some. The sample contains 90,000 to 150,000 clones, more than 75% of which appear only once. Material for sequencing was PBMCs. These receptors came from a woman in her thirties or forties in good health and CMV-seropositive.

This chain uses TRBV27 with TRBJ1-6, with no clear D. Germline V gives CDR1 MNHEY, CDR2 SMNVEV (reference sequence). This CDR3 region has 15 residues. The V and J ends lost 5 bases and 6 bases respectively, with 14 bases between them. CDR3 protein: CASSLLQSPNSPLHF. CDR3 bases: TGTGCCAGCAGTCTCTTACAGTCGCCTAATTCACCCCTCCACTTT.

The CDR3 spells CASSYGRNQPQHF. The CDR3 nucleotides are TGTGCCAGCAGTTACGGGCGAAATCAGCCCCAGCATTTT. The rearrangement uses TRBV6-5 and TRBJ1-5, with D uncertain. This CDR3 spans 13 amino acids. Germline V gives CDR1 MNHEY, CDR2 SVGAGI. Between the trimmed V and J ends, which lost 2 bases and 4 bases, there was a span of 6 bases.

The V call is TRBV29-1, the J call TRBJ2-7; TRBD1 matches 7 bases. CDR1 is SQVTM, CDR2 ANQGSEA, per germline. CDR3 length: 15 amino acids. V was pared by 2 bases and J by 2 bases, with 9 bases of the junction left unmatched. The CDR3 protein is CSVELGQEEAYEQYF. For the CDR3, the DNA is TGCAGCGTTGAATTAGGACAGGAGGAGGCCTACGAGCAGTACTTC.

The chain is built from TRBV5-1 and TRBJ2-5; TRBD2 agrees at 9 bases. Germline V gene data show CDR1 as SGHRS and CDR2 as YFSETQ. The V and J ends lost 4 bases and 4 bases, in that order; junction bases with no gene match: 11. This CDR3 contains 16 residues. The CDR3 region is CASSPSLAGVGETQYF. The CDR3 nucleotides are TGCGCCAGCAGCCCGTCCTTAGCGGGGGTGGGAGAGACCCAGTACTTC.

The rearrangement joins TRBV10-2 to TRBJ2-3, with 8 bases fitting TRBD2. The CDR3 length is 14 residues. With V trimmed by 3 bases and J by 7 bases, 6 bases remained unmatched. Germline V gives CDR1 WSHSY, CDR2 SAAADI. The CDR3 region has the DNA TGCGCCAGCAGTGACCCGGGGGGGCCAAATACGCAGTATTTT. Its protein product is CASSDPGGPNTQYF.

V and J are TRBV5-6 and TRBJ1-4; D call uncertain. Deletions cut 5 bases from V and 0 bases from J, with 17 bases between. CDR3 length: 17 residues. CDR1 and CDR2 from the germline V gene are SGHDT and YYEEEE. The DNA for the CDR3 is TGTGCCAGCAGTCGAGGGCGCCGCTTTGCAACTAATGAAAAACTGTTTTTT. The encoded protein is CASSRGRRFATNEKLFF.

The V and J genes are TRBV5-1 and TRBJ2-5; D may be TRBD2 (5 bases). Germline assignment: CDR1 SGHRS and CDR2 YFSETQ. The CDR3 is 15 residues long. V was pared by 5 bases and J by 11 bases, with 25 bases between. CDR3 in DNA: TGCGCCAGCAGTCCAGTTACGGGAAGAGATAGAGAGCAGTACTTC. Its protein is CASSPVTGRDREQYF.

The CDR3 here is CAMADAAGSNQPQHF. The CDR3 bases are TGCGCCATGGCCGATGCAGCGGGTAGCAATCAGCCCCAGCATTTT. The chain couples TRBV10-1 to TRBJ1-5; D gene unclear. This CDR3 is built from 15 residues. The V end was cut by 10 bases, the J end by 0 bases, with 16 bases between. CDR1 and CDR2 from the germline V gene are WNHNN and SYGVQD (reference sequence).

The CDR3 DNA follows: TGTGCCAGCAGTTACACAGGGAATGGCTACACCTTC. It specifies CASSYTGNGYTF. V gene TRBV6-5 combines with J gene TRBJ1-2; possible D gene TRBD1, 6 bases. Between the trimmed V and J ends, which lost 2 bases and 6 bases, there was a span of 7 bases. Germline values: CDR1 MNHEY, CDR2 SVGAGI. The CDR3 totals 12 residues.

This clone has a single count. V is TRBV5-6 and J is TRBJ2-5, with TRBD1 matching over 7 bases. V was pared by 5 bases and J by 2 bases, with 12 bases of the junction left unmatched. Germline lookup yields CDR1 SGHDT and CDR2 YYEEEE. The CDR3 spans 16 residues. The chain's CDR3 is CASSVAPTGSQETQYF. CDR3 in DNA: TGTGCCAGCAGTGTAGCCCCGACAGGGAGTCAAGAGACCCAGTACTTC.

The chain couples TRBV10-2 to TRBJ1-1, with a tentative D call TRBD1 (6 bases). V was shortened by 8 bases and J by 2 bases, with 12 bases between the two germline ends. The CDR3 runs to 13 residues. CDR1 and CDR2 from the germline V gene are WSHSY and SAAADI. CDR3 nucleotides: TGCGCCAGCTTAGGACAGATAAACACTGAAGCTTTCTTT. Amino acids: CASLGQINTEAFF.

This sequence joins TRBV30 and TRBJ1-1; 8 positions match TRBD1. The CDR3 is made up of 15 amino acids. The germline V gene encodes CDR1 GTSNPN and CDR2 SVGIG (reference sequence). V was pared by 8 bases and J by 3 bases, with 14 bases of the junction left unmatched. This CDR3 reads CALTRQEGQDTEAFF. The CDR3 bases are TGTGCCCTAACCAGACAAGAGGGACAGGACACTGAAGCTTTCTTT.

The chain carries TRBV5-6 and TRBJ1-2; 8 positions agree with TRBD1. V shed 2 bases, J shed 6 bases, and the junction held 15 bases outside the gene matches. The CDR3 is 17 amino acids. CDR1 and CDR2 from the germline V gene are SGHDT and YYEEEE. CDR3 nucleotide sequence: TGTGCCAGCAGCTTATTGAGGGCACCGGGACAGGAGGATGGCTACACCTTC. Translating gives CASSLLRAPGQEDGYTF.

The chain is built from TRBV5-1 and TRBJ1-4; maybe TRBD1 (5 bases). From germline, CDR1 is SGHRS and CDR2 YFSETQ. V gave up 4 bases and J gave up 0 bases, with 10 bases separating them. The CDR3 runs to 15 residues. CDR3 DNA sequence: TGCGCCAGCAGCCGTACAGGAGCAACTAATGAAAAACTGTTTTTT. The encoded protein is CASSRTGATNEKLFF.

This clone occurred a few times. The junction departs from the called germline gene at one end, perhaps through a read error. V is TRBV7-7 and J is TRBJ2-7; 9 nucleotides line up with TRBD1. The CDR3 has 14 amino acids. Per germline, CDR1 SSHAT and CDR2 FNYEAQ (reference sequence). Written as DNA, the CDR3 is TGTGCTAGCAGCTCGGGGACAGGGTCGGTAGAGCAGTACTTC. It is translated as CASSSGTGSVEQYF.

This clone was recorded a few times. V gene TRBV5-3 combines with J gene TRBJ1-1; D is unresolved. TRBV5-3 counts as an open reading frame of uncertain function. This CDR3 is 15 amino acids long. V lost 4 bases and J lost 0, with 13 bases in between. In nucleotides, the CDR3 is TGTGCCAGAAGCCCGACGGAGGCCATGAACACTGAAGCTTTCTTT. Its protein is CARSPTEAMNTEAFF.

This clone showed up just once. The J gene is TRBJ2-3, the V gene TRBV10-3; 9 bases line up with TRBD2. This CDR3 comprises 18 residues. The V and J ends lost 4 bases and 2 bases, in that order; junction bases with no gene match: 13. Germline CDR1 ENHRY, CDR2 SYGVKD. The CDR3 DNA reads TGTGCCATCAGTGGACTACGCTTGTCTAGCGGGGCCACAGATACGCAGTATTTT. The encoded protein is CAISGLRLSSGATDTQYF.

Note on this clone: The same CDR3 is also encoded by other DNA sequences in this sample. The chain employs TRBV5-1 and TRBJ1-1; 7 bases map to TRBD1. CDR1 and CDR2 from the germline V gene are SGHRS and YFSETQ. The ends lost 4 bases at V and 0 bases at J; junction bases unmatched: 9. This CDR3 has 16 residues. Here the CDR3 DNA reads TGCGCCAGCAGCGGAACAGGGGCGACGCTGAACACTGAAGCTTTCTTT. The encoded protein is CASSGTGATLNTEAFF. The variable domain in full, completed from reference TRBV5-1 and TRBJ1-1, reads KAGVTQTPRYLIKTRGQQVTLSCSPISGHRSVSWYQQTPGQGLQFLFEYFSETQRNKGNFPGRFSGRQFSNSRSEMNVSTLELGDSALYLCASSGTGATLNTEAFFGQGTRLTVV.

The chain uses TRBV2 and TRBJ2-3; 13 bases align to TRBD2. The trim removed 5 bases at V and 9 bases at J, leaving 5 bases unmatched. The germline gives CDR1 SNHLY, CDR2 FYNNEI. The CDR3 has 14 amino acids. The CDR3 here is CASSSGLAGVTQYF. CDR3 in DNA: TGTGCCAGCAGTTCTGGACTAGCGGGGGTCACGCAGTATTTT.

The V gene is TRBV4-2, the J gene TRBJ1-2, with unresolved D. CDR1 is LGHNA and CDR2 is YNFKEQ in the germline V gene. This CDR3 has 15 residues. V gave up 1 base and J gave up 8 bases, with 17 bases separating them. CDR3 sequence (DNA): TGTGCCAGCAGCCAAGTAGCTACAGCTGGAGGGGGCTACACCTTC. Translating gives CASSQVATAGGGYTF.

There are a few counts of this clone. The J gene is TRBJ1-4, the V gene TRBV6-6, with D uncertain. Germline V gene sequence: CDR1 MNHNY, CDR2 SVGAGI (reference sequence). V lost 6 bases, J lost 5 bases, and 16 bases lay in between. The CDR3 contains 15 residues. The CDR3 reads CASRTLIPTNEKLFF. CDR3 nucleotide sequence: TGTGCCAGCAGAACCCTAATCCCCACGAATGAAAAACTGTTTTTT.

CDR3 in DNA: TGTGCCAGCAGTAAACAGGGATCCGGCAATCAGCCCCAGCATTTT. It translates to CASSKQGSGNQPQHF. The gene calls are TRBV28 and TRBJ1-5; D possibly corresponds to TRBD1 (6 bases). Between the trimmed V and J ends, which lost 5 bases and 2 bases, there was a span of 13 bases. The CDR3 extends over 15 amino acids. Germline CDR1 and CDR2: MDHEN and SYDVKM.

The CDR3 sequence: CAWSVGGGLKETQYF. The CDR3 coding sequence is TGTGCCTGGAGTGTAGGCGGGGGGTTAAAGGAGACCCAGTACTTC. This chain links TRBV30 with TRBJ2-5; 8 positions agree with TRBD2. The germline V gene encodes CDR1 GTSNPN and CDR2 SVGIG (reference sequence). This CDR3 comprises 15 residues. Trimming cost V 0 bases and J 5 bases; bases outside gene matches: 8.

J is TRBJ1-2 and V is TRBV7-9; 8 positions match TRBD1. This CDR3 contains 13 residues. V shed 4 bases, J shed 7 bases, and the junction held 5 bases outside the gene matches. Germline lookup yields CDR1 SEHNR and CDR2 FQNEAQ (reference sequence). The CDR3 DNA follows: TGTGCCAGCAGCTCCGGACAGGGAGGTGGCTACACCTTC. Translated: CASSSGQGGGYTF.

The V and J genes are TRBV15 and TRBJ1-5, with TRBD1 matching 8 bases. The germline V gene encodes CDR1 LNHNV and CDR2 YYDKDF (reference sequence). The CDR3 is made up of 16 amino acids. J gave up 6 bases and V 2 bases, and 9 bases lay outside the gene matches. The CDR3 DNA reads TGTGCCACCAGCAGACTGGAAGGACAGGGAAGTCAGCCCCAGCATTTT. Its protein is CATSRLEGQGSQPQHF.

The chain combines TRBV5-6 with TRBJ1-4, with 7 bases identical to TRBD1. Unmatched junction bases numbered 8, after V lost 7 bases and J lost 8 bases. The CDR3 is 13 residues long. Germline V gene data show CDR1 as SGHDT and CDR2 as YYEEEE. This CDR3 reads CASLDRAGEKLFF. In nucleotides, the CDR3 is TGTGCCAGCCTCGACAGGGCAGGCGAAAAACTGTTTTTT.

This sequence joins TRBV9 and TRBJ1-5; 10 nucleotides agree with TRBD1. The ends lost 4 bases at V and 7 bases at J; junction bases unmatched: 8. Germline V gene lookup returns CDR1 SGDLS and CDR2 YYNGEE. The CDR3 spans 15 residues. The CDR3 loop reads CASSSDGQGGQPQHF. CDR3 nucleotides: TGTGCCAGCAGCTCAGATGGACAGGGGGGGCAGCCCCAGCATTTT.

The chain links TRBV19 to TRBJ1-2; D is possibly TRBD1 (5 bases). Between the trimmed V and J ends, which lost 4 bases and 4 bases, there was a span of 16 bases. This CDR3 is 15 amino acids long. CDR1 and CDR2 from the germline V gene are LNHDA and SQIVND (reference sequence). The CDR3 loop is CASSRQDKASYGYTF. DNA of the CDR3: TGTGCCAGTAGTAGGCAGGACAAGGCGAGCTATGGCTACACCTTC.

This chain connects TRBV11-3 to TRBJ2-5, with 8 bases lining up with TRBD2. CDR3 length equals 12 residues. V lost 4 bases, J lost 7 bases, and 2 bases stayed unmatched. CDR1 is SGHNT and CDR2 is YENEEA in the germline V gene. CDR3 bases: TGTGCCAGCAGCTCCCTAGCGGGGACCCAGTACTTC. Its translation: CASSSLAGTQYF.

V gene TRBV5-4 combines with J gene TRBJ2-2; 7 nucleotides line up with TRBD1. Looked up from germline, CDR1 is SGHNT and CDR2 is YYREEE (reference sequence). With 4 bases clipped from V and 1 base from J, the junction kept 7 bases outside the gene matches. The CDR3 runs 16 residues. Here the CDR3 DNA reads TGTGCCAGCAGCAGCCGGACAGGAATGAACACCGGGGAGCTGTTTTTT. It is translated as CASSSRTGMNTGELFF. Combining the CDR3 with reference TRBV5-4 and TRBJ2-2 gives the whole variable domain ETGVTQSPTHLIKTRGQQVTLRCSSQSGHNTVSWYQQALGQGPQFIFQYYREEENGRGNFPPRFSGLQFPNYSSELNVNALELDDSALYLCASSSRTGMNTGELFFGEGSRLTVL.

The chain recombines TRBV6-5 with TRBJ1-1; tentative D call: TRBD1 (5 bases). The V gene's germline CDR1 is MNHEY and CDR2 SVGAGI. Trimming shortened V by 8 bases and J by 7 bases, and 11 bases separated the two germline ends. This CDR3 contains 11 residues. The CDR3 DNA is TGTGCCAGCTCCTTGGGGGGTGAAGCTTTCTTT. This sequence encodes CASSLGGEAFF.